This TCR beta chain was identified in a study of shared clonotypes between healthy human individuals. Study summary: Researchers drew samples from two women and a few men aged 18 to 49.

In the case of this clone: No antigen is known for it.

General study points: Naive subsets, compared against memory subsets, generally had larger estimated richness values.

The CDR3 is 14 amino acids. The germline V gene has CDR1 SGHRS and CDR2 YFSETQ. Trimming removed 1 base at V and 4 bases at J, with 11 bases between. Data came from immunoSEQ multiplex PCR; TCRdb stores just in-frame clones and leaves some out. The table includes more than 1,200,000 clones, 97% to 99% detected once. Naive CD45RA+ and memory CD45RA-negative subsets were split from CD4+ cells. J is TRBJ1-2 and V is TRBV5-1, with no clear D. The TCR originated in a man aged 25 to 40 in good health. The sequenced material came from naive CD4+ T cells sorted from blood. Subset defined: CD45RA+ positively selected. CDR3 DNA sequence: TGCGCCAGCAGCTTGTCCGAGAAAGGCTATGGCTACACCTTC. It is translated as CASSLSEKGYGYTF.